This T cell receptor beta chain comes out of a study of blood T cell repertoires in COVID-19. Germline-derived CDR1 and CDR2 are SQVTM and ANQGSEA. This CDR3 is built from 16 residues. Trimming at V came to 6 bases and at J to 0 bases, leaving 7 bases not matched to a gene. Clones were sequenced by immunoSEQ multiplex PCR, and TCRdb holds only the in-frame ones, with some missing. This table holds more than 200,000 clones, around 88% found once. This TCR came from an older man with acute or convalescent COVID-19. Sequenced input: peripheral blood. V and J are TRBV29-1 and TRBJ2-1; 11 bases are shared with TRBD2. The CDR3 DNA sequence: TGCAGCGTCACCGGGACTAGCGGAACCTCCTACAATGAGCAGTTCTTC. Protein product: CSVTGTSGTSYNEQFF.